This T cell receptor beta chain is from a study of blood T cells in healthy people across ages (dated by TCRdb to between 2015 and 2017). Regarding the complete study: In model experiments, roughly one uniquely barcoded TCR beta cDNA molecule per two T cells was captured by template switching. To track age-related changes in TCR beta repertoire diversity, the study relied on deep sequencing normalized with unique cDNA molecular identifiers. Donors were grouped into four age groups: young (average about 15 years), middle-aged (around 39), aged (about 60) and long-lived (over 80). To avoid experimental bias, donors of different ages were spread randomly across the sequencing lanes. Two additional independent replicas of 1 million unique cDNA reads from the same blood draw were analyzed for two donors (one aged 18 to 30 and one aged 80 or older).

To prepare the library, 5' RACE was applied. Sequencing was performed on an Illumina HiSeq 2500. The second PCR ran for about 7 to 11 cycles and used a J-beta primer mix along with a sample-barcoded 5' primer. A unique molecular identifier was introduced onto each TCR beta cDNA molecule by a template-switch 5' adaptor carrying 12 random nucleotides. Each sample yielded at least 2.5 million CDR3-containing paired-end reads. The Mint cDNA synthesis kit, primed by a TRBC-specific oligonucleotide, was used to synthesize first-strand cDNA from all RNA. Following uracil-DNA glycosylase treatment, a first 18-cycle PCR with universal primers M1SS and BC2_uni_R was performed on all cDNA. The published analysis was carried out like this. Normalization of each sample was performed by random selection of 1 million high-quality reads, each carrying a distinct molecular identifier. Instead of being binned into consensus sequences, reads that shared molecular identifiers were thrown out. CDR3 identification, clonotype clustering and error correction used MiTCR with a Q25 quality threshold and the strictest error-elimination algorithm. A nonparametric unseen species model with Euler transformation was used to estimate a lower bound on total TCR beta diversity. The public reads were run again by TCRdb, first through fastp at Q25 and then through MiXCR, and only productive beta chains were kept. Here each entry gathers all rows of one CDR3 protein and keeps the most common genes and DNA. These V and J calls originate from TCRdb's pipeline instead of the authors' own analysis. This sample lists over a million distinct CDR3 sequences; 35% to 55% were detected once. Over 15% of the sample lies in the top ten.

The germline V gene yields MGHRA for CDR1 and YSYEKL for CDR2. Germline trimming: 5 bases from V, 0 bases from J; junction bases outside gene matches: 7. From the cysteine up to the phenylalanine, the CDR3 has a length of 16 residues. Left in the record is the CDR3 DNA by itself, 48 bases read in frame from the first base. A few counts support this clonotype. This receptor's antigen is unknown. Base qualities are not provided; no much larger clone lies one nucleotide away. Study-wide findings and limitations: Compared with the aged group, more naive CD4+ T cells, fewer expanded clones and increased TCR diversity were shown by the long-lived group, suggesting age selection. Observed TCR beta diversity correlated strongly with the percentage of naive T cells measured by flow cytometry. Donor CMV infection status was unknown, potentially confounding age-related changes in expanded clonotypes. As age increased, observed TCR beta diversity per million T cells dropped in a roughly linear way, and a significant reduction was already evident by age about 40. Bulk unsorted PBMC profiling prevented conclusive comparison of naive and antigen-experienced compartments. Estimates of total diversity from one million sequenced T cells were regarded as lower bounds and underestimates.

The donors were roughly 40 Caucasian individuals from Russia, aged 6 to 90 years, who were systemically healthy. Each donor gave about 10 milliliters of peripheral blood, drawn into EDTA-treated Vacutainer tubes. PBMCs were isolated by Ficoll-Paque density-gradient centrifugation, with at least 6 million obtained per sample. Total RNA was extracted from PBMCs with Trizol reagent, with at least 5 micrograms obtained per sample. The percentages of naive CD45RAhigh/CD27high T cells were determined by flow cytometry on a PBMC aliquot from every donor. The receptor's source is a woman aged 55-70 years in good health. The chain uses TRBV4-1 and TRBJ2-3; 8 of the junction bases match TRBD2. Sequenced sample: blood. The DNA reads as follows: TGCGCCAGCAGCAAAGGACTAGCCCCTAGCACAGATACGCAGTATTTT. Its product reads: CASSKGLAPSTDTQYF.